This T cell receptor beta chain is drawn from a study of T cell clonotyping in hematopoietic cell transplantation. Study findings and constraints: Broader posttransplant TCR repertoire diversity was predicted by graft donor and pretransplant recipient Inverse Simpson Index values.

Time point given: recipient sample about 28 days before transplant, after cytoreduction. This clone was detected only once. Its antigen is still unknown. TCRdb's table, derived via immunoSEQ multiplex PCR, lists solely in-frame clones and lacks some. The sample contains 5,400 or so clones, about 34% of which appear only once. The receptor was isolated from a man aged 45-65 years with myelofibrosis. Some clones in this sample may be carry-over from other donors' samples. The specimen was peripheral blood mononuclear cells, collected before stem cell transplant.

CDR3 sequence: CAWSVGTVNSNQPQHF. For the CDR3, the DNA is TGTGCCTGGAGTGTAGGGACAGTTAATAGCAATCAGCCCCAGCATTTT. The V call is TRBV30, the J call TRBJ1-5; 7 nucleotides align to TRBD1. The germline gives CDR1 GTSNPN, CDR2 SVGIG (reference sequence). J lost 0 bases, V lost 0 bases, and 5 bases had no gene match. This CDR3 has 16 amino acids.